This T cell receptor (beta chain) was identified during a study of follicular helper T cells after annual influenza vaccination. This clone has only a few counts. Its antigen is undetermined. Study-level points and caveats: ICOS+CD38+ cTfh clonality tracked population frequency, and its change tracked circulating plasmablast change. Just 10-20% of cells analyzed had recovered productive TCRB sequences. Recurrent ICOS+CD38+ cTfh clonotypes included tetramer and AIM influenza-specific ones.

TCRdb's table, derived via immunoSEQ multiplex PCR, lists solely in-frame clones and lacks some. The sample comprises thousands of clones, roughly 80% of which are singletons, and approximately 0.77% rests with the top ten. Time point meaning: 2015-2016 season, pre-vaccination. Per time point, 40-100 mL of blood was sampled. The CDR3 runs 15 residues. Trimming took off 6 bases at V and 1 base at J, with 15 bases between the two ends. Germline CDR1 SNHLY, CDR2 FYNNEI. This rearrangement joins TRBV2 to TRBJ1-1; D remains unclear. The TCR originated in an adult who received the influenza vaccine. The input for sequencing was CXCR5- memory CD4+ T cells sorted from blood, taken on the day of influenza vaccination. The CDR3 nucleotides read TGTGCCAGCAGCTTCGCGCCCCGGCAGAACACTGAAGCTTTCTTT. Translated: CASSFAPRQNTEAFF. The full variable domain, rest sourced from reference TRBV2 and TRBJ1-1, is EPEVTQTPSHQVTQMGQEVILRCVPISNHLYFYWYRQILGQKVEFLVSFYNNEISEKSEIFDDQFSVERPDGSNFTLKIRSTKLEDSAMYFCASSFAPRQNTEAFFGQGTRLTVV.